This T cell receptor (beta chain) emerged from a study of cytomegalovirus exposure and HLA in healthy donors. Overall study findings and caveats: Some TCR beta chains (about 180 of them) were listed as cytomegalovirus-associated. Productive status was seen about 90% or about 30% of the time for most TCR beta V segments in an earlier analysis. Diagnosis of cytomegalovirus status made by the classifier reportedly showed high specificity and sensitivity.

13 Jbeta primers and 60 Vbeta primers were used for the PCR. Sequenced by immunoSEQ multiplex PCR; TCRdb stores in-frame clones only, minus some. The repertoire holds about 130,000 clones, with approximately 81% as singletons. Donors consisted of healthy bone marrow donors. Germline loops: CDR1 LNHNV, CDR2 YYDKDF (reference sequence). The CDR3 sequence is 17 residues long. Germline trimming cut 1 base from V and 3 bases from J; bases unmatched to any gene: 7. In regard to this clone: The antigen remains undetermined.

V is TRBV15 and J is TRBJ2-3; 10 nucleotides line up with TRBD2. The sequence came from a man between 18 and 29 years old in good health and CMV-seropositive. Material for sequencing was PBMCs. The CDR3 DNA reads as TGTGCCACCAGCAGAGCCTCTCTAGCGGGAGTGACAGATACGCAGTATTTT. This encodes CATSRASLAGVTDTQYF.